This T cell receptor beta chain was documented in a study of blood T cell repertoires in COVID-19. Trimming left V 2 bases short and J 0 bases short, with 10 bases between. Germline V lookup: CDR1 SGHTA, CDR2 FQGTGA. CDR3 size: 16 residues. Here immunoSEQ multiplex PCR was the method, and the copy in TCRdb shows in-frame clones only, minus some. The data show hundreds of thousands of clones, approximately 90% seen once. J is TRBJ1-4 and V is TRBV7-3; tentative D call: TRBD1 (5 bases). Sequenced sample: peripheral blood. This sequence was found in a man between 60 and 75 years old with COVID-19, enrolled during active disease. The CDR3 bases are TGTGCCAGCAGCTTACCCCGCAGGGCAACTAATGAAAAACTGTTTTTT. It is translated as CASSLPRRATNEKLFF.